The 28 T cell receptor beta chains listed next were all sequenced from one sample in a study of shared clonotypes between healthy human individuals (dated by TCRdb to about 2020). The library was prepared using the immunoSEQ multiplex PCR assay. This immuneACCESS table, as held by TCRdb, lists in-frame sequences with V and J called but not all clones. Of the missing ones, under half trace to an unresolved V gene in checked studies; the others have no known cause. Counted in this sample were roughly 2.5 million clones; over 85% of them appeared once. Clones ranked in the top ten supply 0.14% of the sample. Sequenced material: naive CD4+ T cells sorted from blood. Explained via the paper, the cell subset or site label denotes: CD45RA+ positively selected. These receptors all stem from a man younger than 30 in good health.

On this clone itself: Additional DNA sequences in this sample encode the identical CDR3. The chain carries TRBV19 and TRBJ2-2, with 8 bases matching TRBD1. Germline CDR1 is LNHDA and CDR2 is SQIVND (reference sequence). The CDR3 contains 13 residues. V shed 5 bases and J 6 bases; nucleotides not matched to a gene: 2. CDR3 amino acids: CASSSQGAGELFF. Written as DNA, the CDR3 is TGTGCCAGTAGTTCACAGGGGGCCGGGGAGCTGTTTTTT.

The rearrangement uses TRBV4-2 and TRBJ1-2; D is undetermined. Trimming removed 0 bases from V and 5 bases from J, with 13 bases in between. The CDR3 covers 15 residues. Germline CDR1 LGHNA, CDR2 YNFKEQ. The DNA for the CDR3 is TGTGCCAGCAGCCAAGAAAGGACCATCATATATGGCTACACCTTC. Protein: CASSQERTIIYGYTF.

On this clone: Other DNA sequences of this sample code for an identical CDR3. The chain is built from TRBV7-2 and TRBJ2-3; 10 bases match TRBD2. This CDR3 has 14 amino acids. J lost 1 base, V lost 6 bases, and 1 base had no gene match. CDR1 is SGHTA and CDR2 is FQGNSA in the germline V gene. The CDR3 region is CASSLAGGTDTQYF. CDR3 sequence (DNA): TGTGCCAGCAGTCTAGCGGGGGGCACAGATACGCAGTATTTT.

The gene calls are TRBV19 and TRBJ1-6; 7 bases are shared with TRBD1. The J segment lost 8 bases and the V segment lost 4 bases, leaving 2 bases of the junction unmatched. The germline V gene encodes CDR1 LNHDA and CDR2 SQIVND (reference sequence). The CDR3 length is 13 residues. This CDR3 is CASSRDRDSPLHF. Here the CDR3 DNA reads TGTGCCAGTAGTAGAGACAGGGATTCACCCCTCCACTTT.

This clone was recorded once. The chain recombines TRBV2 with TRBJ2-1; 7 bases line up with TRBD2. Germline CDR1 is SNHLY and CDR2 is FYNNEI. The junction had 20 bases not matched to a gene; V was cut back by 7 bases and J by 2 bases. This CDR3 region has 19 residues. CDR3 in amino acids: CASTSGTLGGGPPYNEQFF. As DNA, the CDR3 is TGTGCCAGCACCTCCGGGACTCTCGGGGGAGGGCCACCCTACAATGAGCAGTTCTTC.

V and J are TRBV10-2 and TRBJ2-1; 10 bases fit TRBD1. Germline V gene data show CDR1 as WSHSY and CDR2 as SAAADI. The V and J ends lost 6 bases and 3 bases, in that order; junction bases with no gene match: 11. The CDR3 spans 17 residues. CDR3 protein: CASSTPTGGAFYNEQFF. For the CDR3, the DNA is TGCGCCAGCAGCACCCCGACAGGGGGCGCTTTCTACAATGAGCAGTTCTTC.

This clone was picked up one time. The chain combines TRBV30 with TRBJ1-2; 7 bases align to TRBD1. Unmatched junction bases numbered 6, after V lost 6 bases and J lost 5 bases. Germline CDR1 reads GTSNPN; CDR2 reads SVGIG (reference sequence). The CDR3 loop spans 12 amino acids. CDR3 coding DNA: TGTGCCTGTTATGTGGGACAGTATGGCTACACCTTC. Translated, it gives CACYVGQYGYTF.

The chain employs TRBV29-1 and TRBJ2-5; D remains ambiguous. Trimming stripped 4 bases from V and 1 base from J, with 4 bases between. Germline V gives CDR1 SQVTM, CDR2 ANQGSEA. This CDR3 has 11 residues. CDR3 amino acids: CSVASQETQYF. The CDR3 DNA sequence: TGCAGCGTTGCCAGCCAAGAGACCCAGTACTTC.

The chain recombines TRBV27 with TRBJ2-5; perhaps TRBD2 as D (5 bases). The ends were cut back, 11 bases at V and 2 bases at J, with 15 bases in the middle. Germline V lookup: CDR1 MNHEY, CDR2 SMNVEV (reference sequence). This CDR3 has 13 residues. The CDR3 sequence is CASRLLVQETQYF. CDR3 nucleotides: TGTGCCTCAAGACTACTCGTTCAAGAGACCCAGTACTTC.

The gene calls are TRBV6-5 and TRBJ2-7; 7 bases are shared with TRBD1. This CDR3 is 14 amino acids long. After removal of 2 bases from V and 6 bases from J, the junction contained 7 bases not matched to a gene. Germline CDR1 reads MNHEY; CDR2 reads SVGAGI. Here the CDR3 reads CASSYRDSLSEQYF. CDR3 bases: TGTGCCAGCAGTTACCGGGACAGCCTCTCCGAGCAGTACTTC.

The J gene is TRBJ2-3, the V gene TRBV9; 9 bases line up with TRBD2. With V trimmed by 0 bases and J by 6 bases, 8 bases remained unmatched. The germline V gene encodes CDR1 SGDLS and CDR2 YYNGEE. The CDR3 totals 16 residues. CDR3 protein: CASSVEASGISDTQYF. The CDR3 nucleotides read TGTGCCAGCAGCGTAGAGGCTAGCGGGATTTCCGATACGCAGTATTTT. Full variable domain (outside the CDR3, taken from reference TRBV9 and TRBJ2-3): DSGVTQTPKHLITATGQRVTLRCSPRSGDLSVYWYQQSLDQGLQFLIQYYNGEERAKGNILERFSAQQFPDLHSELNLSSLELGDSALYFCASSVEASGISDTQYFGPGTRLTVL.

The genes are TRBV20-1 and TRBJ1-1; D is unresolved. Germline loops: CDR1 DFQATT, CDR2 SNEGSKA (reference sequence). V lost 3 bases and J 4 bases, leaving 6 bases between the germline ends. The CDR3 covers 11 residues. DNA of the CDR3: TGCAGTGCTAGGTTTGGCACTGAAGCTTTCTTT. It is translated as CSARFGTEAFF.

This clone appeared a single time. V usage is TRBV2 and J usage is TRBJ1-5; D not certain. The CDR3 extends over 14 amino acids. The ends were cut back, 6 bases at V and 6 bases at J, with 15 bases in the middle. CDR1 SNHLY and CDR2 FYNNEI come from the germline V gene. The CDR3 loop is CASRVTQLGQPQHF. In DNA form, the CDR3 reads TGTGCCAGCAGGGTCACTCAACTCGGTCAGCCCCAGCATTTT.

The genes are TRBV29-1 and TRBJ1-2; D possibly corresponds to TRBD1 (5 bases). V shed 8 bases and J shed 2 bases, with 15 bases lying between them. The germline V gene encodes CDR1 SQVTM and CDR2 ANQGSEA. CDR3 size: 13 residues. The CDR3 loop is CSIIRDGNYGYTF. Written as DNA, the CDR3 is TGCAGCATAATCCGGGACGGAAACTATGGCTACACCTTC.

The rearrangement joins TRBV5-5 to TRBJ2-7; D unresolved. CDR1 is SGHKS and CDR2 is YYEKEE in the germline V gene (reference sequence). There are 14 residues in the CDR3. V shed 1 base and J shed 0 bases, with 8 bases lying between them. The CDR3 bases are TGTGCCAGCAGCTTGAGGGCCTTCTCCTACGAGCAGTACTTC. This sequence encodes CASSLRAFSYEQYF.

To note about this clone: Other DNA sequences in this specimen translate into the identical CDR3. Here the CDR3 reads CASSLDGYEQYF. As DNA, the CDR3 is TGTGCCAGCAGCTTGGACGGCTACGAGCAGTACTTC. The rearrangement uses TRBV5-4 and TRBJ2-7; D not resolved. The CDR3 runs to 12 residues. The germline V and J ends were trimmed by 0 bases and 3 bases, with 4 bases remaining between them. Germline-derived CDR1 and CDR2 are SGHNT and YYREEE (reference sequence).

This CDR3 is CASSPREGDTEAFF. DNA for the CDR3: TGTGCCAGCAGCCCTCGGGAGGGAGACACTGAAGCTTTCTTT. V gene TRBV7-8 combines with J gene TRBJ1-1; D remains ambiguous. Trimming shortened V by 5 bases and J by 3 bases, and 13 bases separated the two germline ends. Germline CDR1 SGHVS, CDR2 FQNEAQ. The CDR3 has 14 amino acids.

The chain links TRBV18 to TRBJ2-1, with D hard to call. V dropped 3 bases and J dropped 8 bases, with 11 bases sitting between them. The CDR3 is 13 amino acids. Looked up from germline, CDR1 is KGHSH and CDR2 is LQKENI. The CDR3 DNA is TGTGCCAGCTCACCCTTCGACTCCGATGAGCAGTTCTTC. This codes for CASSPFDSDEQFF. The entire variable domain, with the rest obtained from reference TRBV18 and TRBJ2-1, is as follows: NAGVMQNPRHLVRRRGQEARLRCSPMKGHSHVYWYRQLPEEGLKFMVYLQKENIIDESGMPKERFSAEFPKEGPSILRIQQVVRGDSAAYFCASSPFDSDEQFFGPGTRLTVL.

The chain is built from TRBV5-1 and TRBJ2-2, with 13 bases that match TRBD2. This CDR3 is 18 amino acids long. V shed 4 bases and J 1 base; nucleotides not matched to a gene: 7. Germline V gene data show CDR1 as SGHRS and CDR2 as YFSETQ. CDR3 amino acids: CASSLTWTSGGNTGELFF. The DNA for the CDR3 is TGCGCCAGCAGCCTCACCTGGACTAGCGGGGGGAACACCGGGGAGCTGTTTTTT.

This chain links TRBV19 with TRBJ2-3, with D tentatively TRBD1 or TRBD2 (5 bases each). Per germline, CDR1 LNHDA and CDR2 SQIVND (reference sequence). Trimming pared 3 bases from V and 7 bases from J, leaving 23 bases between. CDR3 length equals 17 residues. This CDR3 is CASSIGGGEKWSYTQYF. The CDR3 region has the DNA TGTGCCAGTAGTATTGGGGGTGGGGAAAAGTGGAGTTATACGCAGTATTTT.

About this clone: The same CDR3 is also encoded by other DNA sequences in this sample. The rearrangement joins TRBV18 to TRBJ2-3, with D hard to call. The germline CDR1 and CDR2 sequences are KGHSH and LQKENI. Trimming stripped 0 bases from V and 3 bases from J, with 7 bases between. The CDR3 is 14 amino acids. CDR3 coding DNA: TGTGCCAGCTCACCACCGGATGGAACAGATACGCAGTATTTT. Protein product: CASSPPDGTDTQYF.

The V and J genes are TRBV18 and TRBJ1-5; no reliable D call. Deletions cut 2 bases from V and 4 bases from J, with 12 bases between. Per the germline V gene, CDR1 is KGHSH and CDR2 is LQKENI. The CDR3 covers 15 residues. CDR3 nucleotide sequence: TGTGCCAGCTCACCAGGAAGGGTAGGAAATCAGCCCCAGCATTTT. The encoded protein is CASSPGRVGNQPQHF.

Comment on this clone: Relative to the germline gene, one junction end is altered; a read error may explain this. Other DNA sequences in the sample encode the same CDR3. This rearrangement joins TRBV7-7 to TRBJ2-3, with 12 bases identical to TRBD2. The germline V gene has CDR1 SSHAT and CDR2 FNYEAQ (reference sequence). The CDR3 is 16 amino acids. The CDR3: CASSAGLAGSTDTQYF. The CDR3, as DNA: TGTGCTAGCAGCGCAGGACTAGCGGGGAGCACAGATACGCAGTATTTT.

V and J are TRBV6-1 and TRBJ2-2; 7 bases match TRBD1. Losses at the gene ends were 6 bases for V and 0 bases for J; bases not matched to a gene: 1. The germline V gene encodes CDR1 MNHNS and CDR2 SASEGT. This CDR3 region has 14 residues. The DNA of the CDR3 is TGTGCCAGCAGAGACAGGGCGAACACCGGGGAGCTGTTTTTT. It codes for CASRDRANTGELFF.

The CDR3 here is CATGVGGREDTEAFF. The CDR3, as DNA: TGTGCCACCGGGGTCGGGGGCCGCGAGGACACTGAAGCTTTCTTT. This chain connects TRBV10-3 to TRBJ1-1, with D maybe TRBD1 (6 bases). Trimming stripped 10 bases from V and 3 bases from J, with 21 bases between. CDR1 and CDR2 from the germline V gene are ENHRY and SYGVKD. The CDR3 length is 15 residues.

The CDR3 loop is CASSENRLSYEQYF. CDR3 coding DNA: TGTGCCAGCAGTGAGAACAGACTCTCCTACGAGCAGTACTTC. The genes are TRBV6-1 and TRBJ2-7; D is uncertain. V was cut by 3 bases and J by 0 bases, with 9 bases left in between. The germline gives CDR1 MNHNS, CDR2 SASEGT. The CDR3 extends over 14 amino acids.

The chain combines TRBV2 with TRBJ2-7; 7 nucleotides line up with TRBD1. In germline, CDR1 is SNHLY, CDR2 FYNNEI. The CDR3 is made up of 12 amino acids. Trimming at V came to 11 bases and at J to 2 bases, leaving 6 bases not matched to a gene. CDR3 in DNA: TGTGCCGGTTCCACAGGGGCCTACGAGCAGTACTTC. This gives the protein CAGSTGAYEQYF.

The chain has TRBV14 and TRBJ1-1; 9 bases are a match to TRBD1. This CDR3 comprises 14 residues. Trimming took 5 bases from V and 8 from J; bases not matched to a gene: 9. CDR1 and CDR2 from the germline V gene are SGHDN and FVKESK. The CDR3: CASSWGQGPLEAFF. In DNA form, the CDR3 reads TGTGCCAGCAGCTGGGGACAGGGTCCGTTGGAAGCTTTCTTT.